Sequencing of this TCR beta chain was carried out in a study of blood T cell repertoires in COVID-19. Overall study: Sample material is recorded as cDNA or gDNA derived from T cells, B-cell-depleted T cells, or PBMCs.

Per the authors' pipeline: Researchers report that nucleated cell counts were estimated from reference gene primer amplification. The assay was immunoSEQ multiplex PCR, and TCRdb's table has in-frame clones only and misses some. V and J calls and clone size follow that table, whereas D and trimming were derived from the DNA. In the table there are 11,000 to 15,000 clones, 87% of which are singletons. The sequenced material came from peripheral blood. The sequence derives from a human donor in a cohort sampled during active COVID-19.

The CDR3: CASSRDRVIGNEQFF. The DNA for the CDR3 is TGTGCCAGCAGCCGGGACAGGGTAATAGGCAATGAGCAGTTCTTC. This chain links TRBV7-9 with TRBJ2-1; 9 nucleotides align to TRBD1. The germline gives CDR1 SEHNR, CDR2 FQNEAQ (reference sequence). V trimming: 5 bases; J trimming: 6 bases; junction bases outside the gene matches: 8. The CDR3 extends over 15 amino acids.